The clone carrying this TCR beta chain showed up many times. As yet, its antigen is unknown. With 5 bases removed from V and 5 bases from J, the gap between germline ends came to 9 bases. The CDR3 contains 12 residues. CDR1 is MNHEY and CDR2 is SMNVEV in the germline V gene (reference sequence). The data were obtained in a study of Graves' ophthalmopathy and Graves' hyperthyroidism. Study-wide results and limits: Discrimination between ophthalmopathy and stable hyperthyroidism by a 13-signature model showed about 85% sensitivity and 70% to 84% specificity. Most expanded clonotypes in thyroid above 0.001 frequency also showed up in blood.

As the template, RNA transcripts were used to amplify TCR beta CDR3 regions. The workflow started with a first-round RT-PCR run with HTBI primers and then moved on to a second-round multiplex PCR. TCRdb processed the multiplex PCR reads anew with MiXCR; each CDR3 protein has one entry. The table includes about half a million distinct CDR3 sequences, 13% to 15% detected once. The diagnosis combined clinical symptoms, thyroxine, TRAb, thyroid ultrasound and orbital computed tomography scans. Sample: blood. The chain couples TRBV27 to TRBJ1-1; a possible D gene is TRBD1 (5 bases). The source of this sequence is a woman under 40 with Graves' ophthalmopathy. The CDR3 is CASSDSPTEAFF. For the CDR3, the DNA is TGTGCCAGCAGTGACAGCCCTACTGAAGCTTTCTTT.